This TCR beta chain was identified during a study of beta chain features in type 1 diabetes. Points from the study as a whole: When Type 1 diabetes patients were examined, their TCRB CDR3s proved moderately but significantly shorter in all four CD4+ subsets. For patients and controls alike, PCR might favor shorter templates to the same degree.

This clone was detected only a few times. What it recognizes is unknown. The V gene lost 3 bases and the J gene lost 0 bases, with 16 bases spanning the gap. The CDR3 sequence is 17 residues long. Germline assignment: CDR1 SEHNR and CDR2 FQNEAQ (reference sequence). Sorting based on CD45RO/CCR7/CD25/CD127/CD95/CD27 separated CD4+ naive, central memory, regulatory and stem cell-like memory cells. The sequenced template was cDNA made from the entire isolated RNA. The table came from immunoSEQ multiplex PCR; TCRdb's copy has only in-frame clones and leaves some out. The sample consists of 500,000 to 850,000 clones, 11% to 15% of them appearing once.

The sequenced sample was naive CD4+ T cells from blood. V gene TRBV7-9 combines with J gene TRBJ2-3, with a weak D call TRBD1 (6 bases). The TCR was taken from a man in his late teens or twenties with type 1 diabetes. CDR3 loop: CASSFRPGVSSTDTQYF. The DNA for the CDR3 is TGTGCCAGCAGCTTTCGCCCAGGGGTCTCTAGCACAGATACGCAGTATTTT.